What follows are 27 T cell receptor beta chains derived from one specimen sequenced in a study of cytomegalovirus exposure and HLA in healthy donors. PCR employed 60 Vbeta and 13 Jbeta primers. The repertoire was sequenced with immunoSEQ multiplex PCR; TCRdb's copy has only in-frame clones and lacks some. This table has 100,000 or so clones, less than 85% appearing once. Material: PBMCs. All receptors come from a man between 35 and 55 years old in good health and CMV-seropositive.

The chain links TRBV28 to TRBJ1-1, with 8 bases matching TRBD1. CDR1 and CDR2 (germline): MDHEN, SYDVKM. With V trimmed by 6 bases and J by 1 base, 4 bases remained unmatched. This CDR3 spans 14 amino acids. In nucleotides, the CDR3 is TGTGCCAGCAGACAACAGGGGGGGAACACTGAAGCTTTCTTT. It translates to CASRQQGGNTEAFF.

This sequence joins TRBV16 and TRBJ2-5, with 9 bases that match TRBD2. The DNA end is more similar to TRBJ2-7, so the J call may be wrong. The CDR3 contains 14 residues. Germline V gives CDR1 KGHSY, CDR2 FQNENV. The CDR3 region is CASSRLAGSYEQYF. CDR3 in DNA: TGTGCCAGCAGCCGTCTAGCGGGATCCTACGAGCAGTACTTC.

The V and J genes are TRBV19 and TRBJ2-2; 9 bases are shared with TRBD1. V was pared by 9 bases and J by 3 bases, with 8 bases of the junction left unmatched. CDR1 and CDR2 from the germline V gene are LNHDA and SQIVND (reference sequence). This CDR3 spans 15 amino acids. The CDR3 region is CASRGRDRDTGELFF. In DNA, the CDR3 is TGTGCCAGCCGTGGCCGGGACAGGGACACCGGGGAGCTGTTTTTT.

This sequence joins TRBV4-1 and TRBJ2-1; a possible D gene is TRBD1 (6 bases). V was trimmed by 4 bases and J by 4 bases, leaving 14 bases between them. CDR3 length: 15 residues. Germline CDR1 reads MGHRA; CDR2 reads YSYEKL. CDR3 residues: CASSRVTDRYNEQFF. CDR3 coding DNA: TGCGCCAGCAGCCGGGTTACGGACAGATACAATGAGCAGTTCTTC.

The V call is TRBV5-4, the J call TRBJ1-6, with a tentative D call TRBD1 (6 bases). Germline loops: CDR1 SGHNT, CDR2 YYREEE (reference sequence). This CDR3 contains 14 residues. With 2 bases removed from V and 6 bases from J, the gap between germline ends came to 9 bases. The CDR3: CASSFEQGNSPLHF. Written as DNA, the CDR3 is TGTGCCAGCAGCTTCGAACAGGGTAATTCACCCCTCCACTTT. The variable domain in full, with the rest retrieved from reference TRBV5-4 and TRBJ1-6, is ETGVTQSPTHLIKTRGQQVTLRCSSQSGHNTVSWYQQALGQGPQFIFQYYREEENGRGNFPPRFSGLQFPNYSSELNVNALELDDSALYLCASSFEQGNSPLHFGNGTRLTVT.

With respect to this clone: The sample contains more than one DNA sequence encoding this CDR3. The chain has TRBV7-2 and TRBJ2-5; D perhaps matches TRBD1 (5 bases). Germline V gene lookup returns CDR1 SGHTA and CDR2 FQGNSA. The CDR3 consists of 14 residues. V lost 6 bases and J lost 5, with 16 bases in between. The CDR3 DNA reads as TGTGCCAGCAGTCCCCAGGGAAGTACGGAGACCCAGTACTTC. It encodes CASSPQGSTETQYF.

This clone has just a few counts. J is TRBJ2-7 and V is TRBV6-5; perhaps TRBD2 as D (5 bases). CDR3 length: 11 residues. The germline CDR1 and CDR2 sequences are MNHEY and SVGAGI. Trimming cost V 6 bases and J 3 bases, with 6 bases left between them. In nucleotides, the CDR3 is TGTGCCAGCAGGAGGGACTACGAGCAGTACTTC. It is translated as CASRRDYEQYF.

This chain joins TRBV18 and TRBJ2-7; a weak D match, TRBD1 (6 bases). From germline, CDR1 is KGHSH and CDR2 LQKENI. The CDR3 runs 15 residues. Trimming stripped 4 bases from V and 2 bases from J, with 15 bases between. CDR3 nucleotides: TGTGCCAGCTCACTCACCCCAGGGACACCCTACGAGCAGTACTTC. Protein: CASSLTPGTPYEQYF.

The genes are TRBV4-1 and TRBJ2-7; tentatively, D is TRBD1 (5 bases). V was shortened by 3 bases and J by 3 bases, with 18 bases between the two germline ends. Germline-derived CDR1 and CDR2 are MGHRA and YSYEKL. The CDR3 extends over 16 amino acids. The CDR3, as DNA: TGCGCCAGCAGCCAGGGCTTTAGGGGCAGATACTACGAGCAGTACTTC. It translates to CASSQGFRGRYYEQYF.

Details on this clone: Because it lacks the conserved phenylalanine or tryptophan at the end, this CDR3 is likely a read error. The CDR3 sequence is CASSPGRNSPLHL. The CDR3 DNA is TGTGCCAGCAGTCCGGGTCGCAATTCACCCCTCCACCTT. The gene calls are TRBV5-4 and TRBJ1-6, with D unclear. Trimming removed 5 bases from V and 7 bases from J, with 10 bases in between. The CDR3 is 13 residues long. CDR1 SGHNT and CDR2 YYREEE come from the germline V gene (reference sequence).

The rearrangement joins TRBV7-9 to TRBJ2-5; 8 bases are shared with TRBD1. This CDR3 comprises 14 residues. Trimming at V came to 5 bases and at J to 2 bases, leaving 4 bases not matched to a gene. Per germline, CDR1 SEHNR and CDR2 FQNEAQ (reference sequence). Here the CDR3 reads CASSRQGSQETQYF. The CDR3 DNA reads TGTGCCAGCAGCCGACAGGGGTCGCAAGAGACCCAGTACTTC.

V is TRBV5-1 and J is TRBJ1-1, with no clear D. The CDR3 has 14 residues. V lost 2 bases and J 1 base, leaving 9 bases between the germline ends. The germline gives CDR1 SGHRS, CDR2 YFSETQ. The CDR3, as DNA: TGCGCCAGCAGCTTTACCGGGGAGAACACTGAAGCTTTCTTT. Protein sequence: CASSFTGENTEAFF.

The rearrangement links TRBV5-6 to TRBJ1-2; D uncertain. Germline V gene lookup returns CDR1 SGHDT and CDR2 YYEEEE. V was pared by 1 base and J by 1 base, with 2 bases between. The CDR3 loop spans 12 amino acids. CDR3 amino acids: CASSLYNYGYTF. In DNA form, the CDR3 reads TGTGCCAGCAGCTTGTATAACTATGGCTACACCTTC.

The chain uses TRBV18 and TRBJ2-7; D is perhaps TRBD1 (6 bases). The CDR3 runs 14 residues. Per germline, CDR1 KGHSH and CDR2 LQKENI. Trimming removed 3 bases at V and 4 bases at J, with 13 bases between. The CDR3 DNA reads as TGTGCCAGCTCACCCACAGGGCAGGTATACGAGCAGTACTTC. Amino acids: CASSPTGQVYEQYF.

The chain is built from TRBV9 and TRBJ2-6; D gene unclear. The CDR3 covers 14 residues. Germline loops: CDR1 SGDLS, CDR2 YYNGEE. Trimming took 3 bases from V and 0 from J, leaving 4 bases between them. For the CDR3, the DNA is TGTGCCAGCAGCGCGTCCTCTGGGGCCAACGTCCTGACTTTC. The encoded protein is CASSASSGANVLTF.

The chain is built from TRBV7-3 and TRBJ2-1; TRBD1 aligns across 8 bases. The germline gives CDR1 SGHTA, CDR2 FQGTGA. Trimming cost V 2 bases and J 8 bases; bases outside gene matches: 14. The CDR3 is 17 amino acids. CDR3 bases: TGTGCCAGCAGCTTACTCGGGGCGGCAGGGGGCTTGGATGAGCAGTTCTTC. This translates into CASSLLGAAGGLDEQFF.

The genes are TRBV2 and TRBJ1-2; 9 positions match TRBD1. The CDR3 loop spans 14 amino acids. V dropped 5 bases and J dropped 2; count of bases not matched to a gene: 3. The V gene's germline CDR1 is SNHLY and CDR2 FYNNEI. The CDR3 loop is CASSRQGGNYGYTF. CDR3 sequence (DNA): TGTGCCAGCAGTCGACAGGGGGGAAACTATGGCTACACCTTC.

The rearrangement uses TRBV18 and TRBJ2-2; D remains ambiguous. The V end lost 5 bases, the J end lost 0 bases, and 4 bases lay between the germline ends. The CDR3 has 13 amino acids. From germline, CDR1 is KGHSH and CDR2 LQKENI. The CDR3 nucleotides are TGTGCCAGCTCAACAACGAACACCGGGGAGCTGTTTTTT. Translated, it gives CASSTTNTGELFF.

This chain uses TRBV5-1 with TRBJ2-7; TRBD2 is a possible D gene (6 bases). V was trimmed by 3 bases and J by 5 bases, leaving 15 bases between them. Looked up from germline, CDR1 is SGHRS and CDR2 is YFSETQ. The CDR3 has 14 residues. The CDR3 DNA sequence: TGCGCCAGCAGCTGGGGACTTCTCATCCACGAGCAGTACTTC. Its protein is CASSWGLLIHEQYF.

The rearrangement joins TRBV7-9 to TRBJ1-2; unclear D gene. Germline values: CDR1 SEHNR, CDR2 FQNEAQ (reference sequence). V lost 1 base and J 0 bases, leaving 12 bases between the germline ends. The CDR3 length is 16 residues. CDR3 amino acids: CASSLVLSAANYGYTF. CDR3 sequence (DNA): TGTGCCAGCAGCTTAGTACTGAGTGCGGCTAACTATGGCTACACCTTC.

The chain has TRBV11-2 and TRBJ1-2, with D tentatively TRBD1 (5 bases). There are 15 residues in the CDR3. Trimming cost V 5 bases and J 2 bases, with 15 bases left between them. CDR1 and CDR2 (germline): SGHAT, FQNNGV. For the CDR3, the DNA is TGTGCCAGCAGCCCCCTTTCGGGGGGAAACTATGGCTACACCTTC. As protein: CASSPLSGGNYGYTF.

To note about this clone: Sequence at one end of the junction differs from germline and may be a read error. The chain joins TRBV18 to TRBJ2-2; 7 bases fit TRBD1. In germline, CDR1 is KGHSH, CDR2 LQKENI. The length of the CDR3 is 15 residues. The CDR3 nucleotides read TGTGCCAGCTCACCGGGACAGACCAACACCGGGGAACTGTTTTTT. Translating gives CASSPGQTNTGELFF.

Written as DNA, the CDR3 is TGTGCCAGCAGTTACTCGACCGGCGGAAATTACGAGCAGTACTTC. Its protein product is CASSYSTGGNYEQYF. This chain joins TRBV6-5 and TRBJ2-7; no reliable D call. Germline values: CDR1 MNHEY, CDR2 SVGAGI. V dropped 0 bases and J dropped 4 bases, with 13 bases sitting between them. This CDR3 contains 15 residues.

V and J are TRBV11-1 and TRBJ1-1; possibly TRBD1 for D (5 bases). Per the germline V gene, CDR1 is SGHAT and CDR2 is FQDESV (reference sequence). This CDR3 comprises 15 residues. Trimming removed 4 bases from V and 1 base from J, with 13 bases in between. The CDR3 coding sequence is TGTGCCAGCAGCTACAGACAGTGGGGGAACACTGAAGCTTTCTTT. This translates into CASSYRQWGNTEAFF.

The chain joins TRBV4-1 to TRBJ2-2, with 14 nucleotides matching TRBD2. The CDR3 runs to 18 residues. The V gene's germline CDR1 is MGHRA and CDR2 YSYEKL. Losses at the gene ends were 4 bases for V and 3 bases for J; bases not matched to a gene: 7. The CDR3 region is CASSLGTSGSRYTGELFF. In nucleotides, the CDR3 is TGCGCCAGCAGCCTCGGGACTAGCGGGAGTAGGTACACCGGGGAGCTGTTTTTT.

The V gene is TRBV2, the J gene TRBJ2-7; possible D gene TRBD1, 5 bases. Trimming took 3 bases from V and 5 from J, leaving 11 bases between them. The CDR3 length is 13 residues. Germline CDR1 and CDR2: SNHLY and FYNNEI. CDR3 DNA: TGTGCCAGCAGTGATACCAGGGTAAACGAGCAGTACTTC. Translated: CASSDTRVNEQYF.

The genes are TRBV30 and TRBJ2-7; D perhaps matches TRBD1 (6 bases). This CDR3 contains 16 residues. CDR1 is GTSNPN and CDR2 is SVGIG in the germline V gene (reference sequence). V was trimmed by 0 bases and J by 0 bases, leaving 15 bases between them. The CDR3 region has the DNA TGTGCCTGGAGTGTACCTCGGGGACAAACCTCCTACGAGCAGTACTTC. Its translation: CAWSVPRGQTSYEQYF.